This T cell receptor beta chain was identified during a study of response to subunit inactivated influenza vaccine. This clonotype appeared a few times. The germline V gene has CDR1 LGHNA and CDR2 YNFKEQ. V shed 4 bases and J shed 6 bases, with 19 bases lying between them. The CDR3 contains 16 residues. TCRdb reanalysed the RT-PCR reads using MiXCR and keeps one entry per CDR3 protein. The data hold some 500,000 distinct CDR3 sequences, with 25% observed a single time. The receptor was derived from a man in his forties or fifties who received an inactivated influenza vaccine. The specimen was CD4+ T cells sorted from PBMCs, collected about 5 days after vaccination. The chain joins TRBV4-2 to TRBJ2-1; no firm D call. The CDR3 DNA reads TGTGCCAGCAGCCCAACCCCGACGTCCGGCGGCAATGAGCAGTTCTTC. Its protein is CASSPTPTSGGNEQFF.